A single sample is the source of the 21 T cell receptor beta chains below, sequenced in a study of PD-1 blockade in classical Hodgkin lymphoma. Using immunoSEQ multiplex PCR, the repertoire was profiled, and TCRdb retains in-frame clones only, with some absent. The sample has 10,000 to 15,000 clones; roughly 90% are singletons. All patients relapsed after autologous stem cell transplantation, and brentuximab vedotin exposure varied. Magnetic negative selection purified CD4+ T cells from thawed PBMCs. The sequencing here drew on CD4+ T cells from blood, taken at baseline. These receptors were taken from a human donor with classical Hodgkin lymphoma.

This chain joins TRBV4-2 and TRBJ2-5; 7 positions match TRBD1. Trimming cost V 5 bases and J 0 bases; bases outside gene matches: 6. Germline loops: CDR1 LGHNA, CDR2 YNFKEQ. The CDR3 length is 15 residues. For the CDR3, the DNA is TGTGCCAGCAGCAGATCGGGGACAGACCAAGAGACCCAGTACTTC. Protein: CASSRSGTDQETQYF.

This chain links TRBV10-3 with TRBJ2-7; D is tentatively TRBD1 or TRBD2 (5 bases each). The CDR3 runs to 13 residues. Looked up from germline, CDR1 is ENHRY and CDR2 is SYGVKD. Trimming took 6 bases from V and 4 from J, leaving 13 bases between them. DNA for the CDR3: TGTGCCATCAGGAGGGACGAGTCTTACGAGCAGTACTTC. Translating gives CAIRRDESYEQYF.

V is TRBV5-4 and J is TRBJ2-1, with TRBD1 identical over 7 bases. V was pared by 4 bases and J by 6 bases, with 4 bases of the junction left unmatched. CDR3 length: 13 residues. In germline, CDR1 is SGHNT, CDR2 YYREEE (reference sequence). CDR3 sequence (DNA): TGTGCCAGCAGCCAGACAGGGTCCAATGAGCAGTTCTTC. The encoded protein is CASSQTGSNEQFF.

This chain joins TRBV7-2 and TRBJ2-1; 13 nucleotides align to TRBD2. The CDR3 consists of 17 residues. CDR1 is SGHTA, CDR2 FQGNSA, per germline. Unmatched junction bases numbered 5, after V lost 0 bases and J lost 6 bases. The CDR3 sequence is CASSLATSGGVSNEQFF. CDR3 nucleotides: TGTGCCAGCAGCTTAGCTACTAGCGGGGGGGTTAGCAATGAGCAGTTCTTC.

This clone was observed once. The CDR3 region is CASRDRGQMNTEAFF. As DNA, the CDR3 is TGTGCCAGCCGGGACAGGGGACAGATGAACACTGAAGCTTTCTTT. This rearrangement joins TRBV28 to TRBJ1-1; 10 nucleotides agree with TRBD1. Unmatched junction bases numbered 6, after V lost 8 bases and J lost 0 bases. The CDR3 sequence is 15 residues long. The germline V gene has CDR1 MDHEN and CDR2 SYDVKM.

This clone was picked up one time. The CDR3 region has the DNA TGTGCCAGCAGCTTAGATTGGGCCCTAGGGGCCTACGAGCAGTACTTC. Translated, it gives CASSLDWALGAYEQYF. This chain connects TRBV11-2 to TRBJ2-7; the D gene is possibly TRBD1 (5 bases). CDR3 length equals 16 residues. Germline CDR1 is SGHAT and CDR2 is FQNNGV. The V gene lost 0 bases and the J gene lost 2 bases, with 14 bases spanning the gap. The complete variable domain, with remaining parts taken from reference TRBV11-2 and TRBJ2-7, reads EAGVAQSPRYKIIEKRQSVAFWCNPISGHATLYWYQQILGQGPKLLIQFQNNGVVDDSQLPKDRFSAERLKGVDSTLKIQPAKLEDSAVYLCASSLDWALGAYEQYFGPGTRLTVT.

The table lists this clone with a few counts. The rearrangement links TRBV19 to TRBJ2-6; TRBD1 aligns across 7 bases. This CDR3 is built from 15 residues. V trimming: 5 bases; J trimming: 4 bases; junction bases outside the gene matches: 5. Per the germline V gene, CDR1 is LNHDA and CDR2 is SQIVND (reference sequence). The DNA for the CDR3 is TGTGCCAGTAGTTCTACAGGGGCAGGGGCCAACGTCCTGACTTTC. Amino acid sequence: CASSSTGAGANVLTF.

The genes are TRBV28 and TRBJ2-6; D is ambiguous. The V gene's germline CDR1 is MDHEN and CDR2 SYDVKM. The CDR3 totals 12 residues. V lost 6 bases and J 5 bases, leaving 5 bases between the germline ends. The CDR3 DNA sequence: TGTGCCAGCAGCCTTCGGGCCAACGTCCTGACTTTC. This codes for CASSLRANVLTF.

This chain uses TRBV7-9 with TRBJ1-6; a weak D match, TRBD1 (6 bases). From germline, CDR1 is SEHNR and CDR2 FQNEAQ (reference sequence). This CDR3 is built from 17 residues. Trimming removed 7 bases at V and 7 bases at J, with 23 bases between. The CDR3 nucleotides read TGTGCCAGCACCCCACAGATGGGGGCAGGGACAAATTCACCCCTCCACTTT. Its protein is CASTPQMGAGTNSPLHF.

This rearrangement joins TRBV6-6 to TRBJ1-1, with D hard to call. Per germline, CDR1 MNHNY and CDR2 SVGAGI (reference sequence). Between the trimmed V and J ends, which lost 4 bases and 7 bases, there was a span of 13 bases. The CDR3 length is 13 residues. The CDR3 DNA reads as TGTGCCAGCAGTTTTAAGGAATTGGGTGAAGCTTTCTTT. The encoded protein is CASSFKELGEAFF.

This sequence joins TRBV16 and TRBJ1-1; possibly TRBD1 for D (5 bases). The length of the CDR3 is 12 residues. The germline V gene has CDR1 KGHSY and CDR2 FQNENV. Trimming cost V 0 bases and J 11 bases, with 10 bases left between them. CDR3 in DNA: TGTGCCAGCAGCCAATCGGGACCGGTGGCTTTCTTT. Translation: CASSQSGPVAFF. The entire variable domain, with the rest obtained from reference TRBV16 and TRBJ1-1, is as follows: GEEVAQTPKHLVRGEGQKAKLYCAPIKGHSYVFWYQQVLKNEFKFLISFQNENVFDETGMPKERFSAKCLPNSPCSLEIQATKLEDSAVYFCASSQSGPVAFFGQGTRLTVV.

The DNA of the CDR3 is TGTGCCAGCAGCCCAGTCCGGGGACCAGCCCCAAATGAGCAGTTCTTC. It translates to CASSPVRGPAPNEQFF. V is TRBV11-2 and J is TRBJ2-1; D may match TRBD1 or TRBD2 (5 bases each). The CDR3 covers 16 residues. Trimming took off 5 bases at V and 7 bases at J, with 21 bases between the two ends. CDR1 is SGHAT and CDR2 is FQNNGV in the germline V gene.

The chain employs TRBV4-2 and TRBJ1-6; D is perhaps TRBD1 (6 bases). CDR1 is LGHNA and CDR2 is YNFKEQ in the germline V gene. There are 15 residues in the CDR3. V was clipped by 6 bases and J by 3 bases, with 12 bases between them. Written as DNA, the CDR3 is TGTGCCAGCAGTGTGCCGGACAGCTATAATTCACCCCTCCACTTT. Protein: CASSVPDSYNSPLHF.

This chain connects TRBV19 to TRBJ1-5; TRBD1 matches 10 bases. The CDR3 is made up of 16 amino acids. The trim removed 7 bases at V and 3 bases at J, leaving 9 bases unmatched. Germline CDR1 is LNHDA and CDR2 is SQIVND (reference sequence). CDR3 DNA sequence: TGTGCCAGTACTACCAGACAGGGGGCGATCAATCAGCCCCAGCATTTT. This translates into CASTTRQGAINQPQHF.

The chain combines TRBV7-9 with TRBJ1-1, with TRBD1 matching 9 bases. V dropped 5 bases and J dropped 0; count of bases not matched to a gene: 7. CDR3 size: 16 residues. Per germline, CDR1 SEHNR and CDR2 FQNEAQ (reference sequence). The CDR3 here is CASSPGQGLVNTEAFF. As DNA, the CDR3 is TGTGCCAGCAGCCCCGGACAGGGGTTGGTGAACACTGAAGCTTTCTTT.

The chain combines TRBV2 with TRBJ1-4, with 10 bases aligning to TRBD1. CDR1 and CDR2 from the germline V gene are SNHLY and FYNNEI. After removal of 10 bases from V and 6 bases from J, the junction contained 5 bases not matched to a gene. The CDR3 sequence is 13 residues long. The CDR3 DNA sequence: TGTGCCATCTCGGACAGGGGGTATGAAAAACTGTTTTTT. It is translated as CAISDRGYEKLFF.

The chain has TRBV21-1 and TRBJ1-1; no check of the table's D call, TRBD1, against the DNA was made. TRBV21-1 is labeled a pseudogene. The CDR3 has 15 amino acids. CDR3 nucleotides: TGTGCCAGCAGCCGGACAGCACACGCGAACACTGAAGCTTTCTTT. Translating it yields CASSRTAHANTEAFF.

The gene calls are TRBV21-1 and TRBJ1-6. TRBV21-1 is assigned pseudogene status. CDR3 size: 15 residues. The CDR3 loop is CASSKGGDIRRPLHF. CDR3 DNA: TGTGCCAGCAGCAAAGGGGGGGACATTCGTCGTCCCCTCCACTTT.

This rearrangement joins TRBV5-4 to TRBJ1-6; 7 nucleotides agree with TRBD1. Trimming removed 4 bases from V and 9 bases from J; junction bases left unmatched: 7. From germline, CDR1 is SGHNT and CDR2 YYREEE (reference sequence). CDR3 length: 14 amino acids. CDR3 nucleotides: TGTGCCAGCAGCCTACCGGGACAGCCTTCACCCCTCCACTTT. Translating gives CASSLPGQPSPLHF.

This clone was recorded a few times. The J gene is TRBJ2-5, the V gene TRBV10-3; 11 bases align to TRBD2. Looked up from germline, CDR1 is ENHRY and CDR2 is SYGVKD. The ends lost 6 bases at V and 3 bases at J; junction bases unmatched: 3. This CDR3 has 14 residues. CDR3: CAISPGLAEETQYF. CDR3 nucleotide sequence: TGTGCCATCAGCCCGGGACTAGCGGAAGAGACCCAGTACTTC.

The chain carries TRBV7-8 and TRBJ1-5; TRBD1 matches at 10 bases. V lost 4 bases and J lost 6; bases outside the gene matches: 9. This CDR3 has 16 amino acids. Germline V gene sequence: CDR1 SGHVS, CDR2 FQNEAQ. The CDR3 region has the DNA TGTGCCAGCAGCTCATGGACAGGGGGTTTAGGTCAGCCCCAGCATTTT. The encoded protein is CASSSWTGGLGQPQHF.